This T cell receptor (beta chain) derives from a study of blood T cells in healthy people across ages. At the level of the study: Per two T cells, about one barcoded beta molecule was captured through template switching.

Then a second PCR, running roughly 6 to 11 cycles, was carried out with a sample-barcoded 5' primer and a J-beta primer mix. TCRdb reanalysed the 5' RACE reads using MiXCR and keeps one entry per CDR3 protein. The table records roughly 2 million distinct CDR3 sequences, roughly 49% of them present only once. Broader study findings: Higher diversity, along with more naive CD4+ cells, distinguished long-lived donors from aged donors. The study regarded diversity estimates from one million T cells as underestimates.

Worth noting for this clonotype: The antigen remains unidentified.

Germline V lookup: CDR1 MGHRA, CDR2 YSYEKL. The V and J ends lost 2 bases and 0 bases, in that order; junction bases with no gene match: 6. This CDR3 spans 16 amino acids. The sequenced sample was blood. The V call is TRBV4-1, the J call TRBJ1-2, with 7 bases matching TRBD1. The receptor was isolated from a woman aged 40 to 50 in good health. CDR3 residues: CASSQRGDRSNYGYTF. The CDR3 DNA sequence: TGCGCCAGCAGCCAAAGAGGGGACAGATCTAACTATGGCTACACCTTC.